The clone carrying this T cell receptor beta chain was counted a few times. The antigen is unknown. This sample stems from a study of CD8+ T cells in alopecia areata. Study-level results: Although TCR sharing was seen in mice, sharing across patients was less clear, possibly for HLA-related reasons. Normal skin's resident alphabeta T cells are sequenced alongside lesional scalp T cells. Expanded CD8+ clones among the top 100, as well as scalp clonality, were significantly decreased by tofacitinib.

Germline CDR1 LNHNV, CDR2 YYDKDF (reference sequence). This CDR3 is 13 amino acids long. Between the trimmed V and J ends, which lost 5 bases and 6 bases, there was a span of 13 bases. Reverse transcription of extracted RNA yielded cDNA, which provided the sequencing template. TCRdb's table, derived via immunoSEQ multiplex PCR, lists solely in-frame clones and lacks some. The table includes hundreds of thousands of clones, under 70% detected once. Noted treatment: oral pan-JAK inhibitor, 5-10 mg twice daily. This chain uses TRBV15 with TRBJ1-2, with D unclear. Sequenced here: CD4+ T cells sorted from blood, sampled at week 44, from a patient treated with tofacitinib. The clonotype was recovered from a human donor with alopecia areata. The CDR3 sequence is CATSWAASHGYTF. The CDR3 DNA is TGTGCCACCAGCTGGGCAGCTTCCCATGGCTACACCTTC.